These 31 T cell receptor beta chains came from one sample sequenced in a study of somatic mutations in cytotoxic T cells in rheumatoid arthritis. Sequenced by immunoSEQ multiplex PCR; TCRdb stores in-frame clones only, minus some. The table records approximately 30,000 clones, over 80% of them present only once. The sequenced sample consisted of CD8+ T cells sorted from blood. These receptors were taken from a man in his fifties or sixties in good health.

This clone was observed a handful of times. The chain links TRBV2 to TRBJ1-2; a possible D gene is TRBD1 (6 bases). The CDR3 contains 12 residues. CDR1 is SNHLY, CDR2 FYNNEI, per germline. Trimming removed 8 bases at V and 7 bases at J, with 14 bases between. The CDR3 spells CASPQGRVGYTF. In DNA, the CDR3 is TGTGCCAGCCCACAGGGAAGGGTTGGCTACACCTTC.

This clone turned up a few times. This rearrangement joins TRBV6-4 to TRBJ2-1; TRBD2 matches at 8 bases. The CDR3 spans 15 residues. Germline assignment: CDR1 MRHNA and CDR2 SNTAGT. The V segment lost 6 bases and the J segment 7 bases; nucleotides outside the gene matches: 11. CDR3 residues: CASSVSAGDQNEQFF. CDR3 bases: TGTGCCAGCAGCGTTTCAGCGGGAGATCAGAATGAGCAGTTCTTC.

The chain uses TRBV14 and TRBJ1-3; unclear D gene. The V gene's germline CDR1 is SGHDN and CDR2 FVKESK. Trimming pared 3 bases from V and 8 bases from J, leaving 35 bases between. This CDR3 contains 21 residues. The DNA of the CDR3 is TGTGCCAGCAGCCAGAATCCCTTCAGATTATTGCGGAGAAATGCCACGGACACCATATATTTT. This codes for CASSQNPFRLLRRNATDTIYF.

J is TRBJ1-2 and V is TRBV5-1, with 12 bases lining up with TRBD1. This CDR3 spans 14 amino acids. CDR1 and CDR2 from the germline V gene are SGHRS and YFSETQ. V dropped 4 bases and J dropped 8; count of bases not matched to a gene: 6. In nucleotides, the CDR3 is TGCGCCAGCAGCGCCTCCGGGACAGGGGGCGGCTACACCTTC. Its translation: CASSASGTGGGYTF.

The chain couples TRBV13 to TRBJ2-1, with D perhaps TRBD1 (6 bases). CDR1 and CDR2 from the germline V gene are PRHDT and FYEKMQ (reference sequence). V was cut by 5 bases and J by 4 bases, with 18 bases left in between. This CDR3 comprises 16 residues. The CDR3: CASSTMGAGHYNEQFF. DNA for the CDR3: TGTGCCAGCAGCACCATGGGGGCGGGCCATTACAATGAGCAGTTCTTC.

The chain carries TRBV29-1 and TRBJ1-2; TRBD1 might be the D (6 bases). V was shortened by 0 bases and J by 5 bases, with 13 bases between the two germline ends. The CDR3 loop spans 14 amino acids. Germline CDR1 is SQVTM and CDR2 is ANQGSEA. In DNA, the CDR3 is TGCAGCGTTGAAGATTGGGCGGGGGCTTATGGCTACACCTTC. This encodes CSVEDWAGAYGYTF.

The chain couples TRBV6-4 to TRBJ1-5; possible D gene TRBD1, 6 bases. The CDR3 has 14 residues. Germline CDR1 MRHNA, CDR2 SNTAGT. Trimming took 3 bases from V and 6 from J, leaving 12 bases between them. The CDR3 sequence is CASSEEGGRQPQHF. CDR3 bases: TGTGCCAGCAGTGAGGAGGGGGGACGTCAGCCCCAGCATTTT.

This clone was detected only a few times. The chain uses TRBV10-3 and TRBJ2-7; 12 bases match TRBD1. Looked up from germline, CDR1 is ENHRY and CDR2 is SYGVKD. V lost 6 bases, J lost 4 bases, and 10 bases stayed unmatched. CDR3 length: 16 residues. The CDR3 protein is CAISVFRDRGRYEQYF. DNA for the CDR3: TGTGCCATCAGCGTATTCCGGGACAGGGGGCGATACGAGCAGTACTTC.

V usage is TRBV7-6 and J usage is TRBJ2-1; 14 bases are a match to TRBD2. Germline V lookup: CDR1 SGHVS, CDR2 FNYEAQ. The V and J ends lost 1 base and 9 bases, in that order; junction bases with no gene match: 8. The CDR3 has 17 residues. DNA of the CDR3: TGTGCCAGCAGCTTAGAGCTGGGGACTAGCGGGAGTGGTGAGCAGTTCTTC. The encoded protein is CASSLELGTSGSGEQFF.

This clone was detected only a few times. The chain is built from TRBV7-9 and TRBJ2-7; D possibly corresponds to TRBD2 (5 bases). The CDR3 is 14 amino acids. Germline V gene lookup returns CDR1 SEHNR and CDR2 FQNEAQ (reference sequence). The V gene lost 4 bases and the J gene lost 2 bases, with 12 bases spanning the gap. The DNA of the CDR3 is TGTGCCAGCAGCTCGGTAGGACTGCCCTACGAGCAGTACTTC. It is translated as CASSSVGLPYEQYF.

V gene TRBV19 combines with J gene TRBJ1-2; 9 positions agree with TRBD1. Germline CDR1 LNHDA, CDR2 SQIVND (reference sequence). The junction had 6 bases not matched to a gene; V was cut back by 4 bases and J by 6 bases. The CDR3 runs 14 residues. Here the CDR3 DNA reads TGTGCCAGTAGTAGACGGACAGGGGATAATGGCTACACCTTC. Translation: CASSRRTGDNGYTF.

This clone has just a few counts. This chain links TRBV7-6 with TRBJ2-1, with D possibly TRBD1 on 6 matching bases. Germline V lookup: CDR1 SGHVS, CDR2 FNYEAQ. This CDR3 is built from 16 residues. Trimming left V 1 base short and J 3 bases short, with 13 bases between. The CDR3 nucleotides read TGTGCCAGCAGCTTAGGCGGACAGCCAGTCTACAATGAGCAGTTCTTC. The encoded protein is CASSLGGQPVYNEQFF.

In DNA, the CDR3 is TGTGCCAGCAGTTACTCGTCAGGATCAAACTATGGCTACACCTTC. This gives the protein CASSYSSGSNYGYTF. The rearrangement joins TRBV6-5 to TRBJ1-2; D gene uncertain. Germline lookup yields CDR1 MNHEY and CDR2 SVGAGI. V dropped 0 bases and J dropped 2 bases, with 10 bases sitting between them. The CDR3 runs 15 residues.

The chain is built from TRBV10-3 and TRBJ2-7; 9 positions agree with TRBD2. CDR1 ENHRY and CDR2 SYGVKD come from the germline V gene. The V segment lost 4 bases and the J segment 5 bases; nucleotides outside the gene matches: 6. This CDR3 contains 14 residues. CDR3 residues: CAISGLAGLDEQYF. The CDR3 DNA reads TGTGCCATCAGTGGGCTAGCGGGATTAGACGAGCAGTACTTC.

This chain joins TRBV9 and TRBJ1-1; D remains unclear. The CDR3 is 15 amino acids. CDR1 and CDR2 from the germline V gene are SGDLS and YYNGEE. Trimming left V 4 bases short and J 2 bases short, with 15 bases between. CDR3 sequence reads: CASSIGPQLNTEAFF. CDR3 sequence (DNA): TGTGCCAGCAGCATCGGGCCCCAGCTTAACACTGAAGCTTTCTTT.

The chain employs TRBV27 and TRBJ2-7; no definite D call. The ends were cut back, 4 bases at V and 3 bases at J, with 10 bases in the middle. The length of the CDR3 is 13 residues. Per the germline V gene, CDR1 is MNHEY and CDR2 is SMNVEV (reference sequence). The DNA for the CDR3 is TGTGCCAGCAGTTGGGTAAGGGACTACGAGCAGTACTTC. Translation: CASSWVRDYEQYF.

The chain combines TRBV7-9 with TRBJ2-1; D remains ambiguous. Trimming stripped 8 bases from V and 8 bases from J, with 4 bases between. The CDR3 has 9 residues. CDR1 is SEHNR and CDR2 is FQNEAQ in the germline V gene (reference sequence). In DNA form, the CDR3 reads TGTGCCAGCCAACATGAGCAGTTCTTC. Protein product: CASQHEQFF.

CDR3 bases: TGTGCCACCAGCCCCTCGGGACAGCAGAACACTGAAGCTTTCTTT. It yields the protein CATSPSGQQNTEAFF. This sequence joins TRBV15 and TRBJ1-1, with 7 nucleotides matching TRBD1. The length of the CDR3 is 15 residues. The trim removed 5 bases at V and 1 base at J, leaving 7 bases unmatched. Per germline, CDR1 LNHNV and CDR2 YYDKDF (reference sequence).

This chain's CDR3 is CASSEFRASDNEQFF. DNA for the CDR3: TGTGCCAGCAGTGAATTTCGGGCTAGCGACAATGAGCAGTTCTTC. The V and J genes are TRBV6-1 and TRBJ2-1, with D possibly TRBD2 on 6 matching bases. V lost 2 bases to trimming and J lost 5 bases, with 13 bases between them. There are 15 residues in the CDR3. Germline V gene sequence: CDR1 MNHNS, CDR2 SASEGT.

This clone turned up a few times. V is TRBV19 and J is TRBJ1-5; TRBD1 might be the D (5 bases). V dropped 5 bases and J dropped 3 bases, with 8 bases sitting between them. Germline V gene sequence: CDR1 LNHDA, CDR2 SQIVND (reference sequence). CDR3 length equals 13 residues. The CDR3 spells CASSGGFNQPQHF. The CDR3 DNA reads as TGTGCCAGTAGTGGGGGGTTCAATCAGCCCCAGCATTTT.

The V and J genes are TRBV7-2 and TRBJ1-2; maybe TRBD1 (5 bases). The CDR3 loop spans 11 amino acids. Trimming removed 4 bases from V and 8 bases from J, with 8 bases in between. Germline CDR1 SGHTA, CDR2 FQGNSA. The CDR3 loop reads CASSSGLGYTF. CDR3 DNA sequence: TGTGCCAGCAGCTCAGGGTTGGGCTACACCTTC.

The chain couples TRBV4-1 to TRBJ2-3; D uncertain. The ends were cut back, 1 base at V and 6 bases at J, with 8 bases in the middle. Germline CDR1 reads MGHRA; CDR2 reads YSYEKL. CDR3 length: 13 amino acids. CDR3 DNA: TGCGCCAGCAGCCAAGCCGGTAGGGATACGCAGTATTTT. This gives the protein CASSQAGRDTQYF.

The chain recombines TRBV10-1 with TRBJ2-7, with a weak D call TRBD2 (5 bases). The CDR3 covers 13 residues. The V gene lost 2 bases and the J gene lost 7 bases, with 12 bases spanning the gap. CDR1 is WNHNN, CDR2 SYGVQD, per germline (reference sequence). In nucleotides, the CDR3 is TGCGCCAGCAGTGAGAGAGGGTCGGAAGAGCAGTACTTC. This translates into CASSERGSEEQYF.

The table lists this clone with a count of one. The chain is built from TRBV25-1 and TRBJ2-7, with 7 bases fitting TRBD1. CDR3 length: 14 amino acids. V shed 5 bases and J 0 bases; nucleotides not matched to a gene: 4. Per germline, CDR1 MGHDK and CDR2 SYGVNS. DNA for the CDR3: TGTGCCAGCAGTCACCGGGACAGCTCCTACGAGCAGTACTTC. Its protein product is CASSHRDSSYEQYF.

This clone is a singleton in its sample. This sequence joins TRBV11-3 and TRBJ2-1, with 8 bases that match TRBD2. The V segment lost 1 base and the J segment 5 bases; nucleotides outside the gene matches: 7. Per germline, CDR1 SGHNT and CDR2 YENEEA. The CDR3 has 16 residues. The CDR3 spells CASSLGGLGRDNEQFF. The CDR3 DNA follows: TGTGCCAGCAGCTTAGGGGGACTAGGGAGGGACAATGAGCAGTTCTTC.

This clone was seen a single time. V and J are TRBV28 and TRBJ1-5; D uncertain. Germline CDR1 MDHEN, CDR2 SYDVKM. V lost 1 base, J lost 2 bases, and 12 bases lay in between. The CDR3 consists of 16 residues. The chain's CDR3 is CASSLFWGSGNQPQHF. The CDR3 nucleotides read TGTGCCAGCAGTTTATTTTGGGGATCGGGCAATCAGCCCCAGCATTTT. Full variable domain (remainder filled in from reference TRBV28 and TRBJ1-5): DVKVTQSSRYLVKRTGEKVFLECVQDMDHENMFWYRQDPGLGLRLIYFSYDVKMKEKGDIPEGYSVSREKKERFSLILESASTNQTSMYLCASSLFWGSGNQPQHFGDGTRLSIL.

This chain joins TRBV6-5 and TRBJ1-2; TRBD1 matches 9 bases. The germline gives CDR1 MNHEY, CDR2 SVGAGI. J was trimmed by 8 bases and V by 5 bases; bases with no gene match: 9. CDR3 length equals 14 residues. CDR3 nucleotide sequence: TGTGCCAGCAGTACCCGGACAGGGGTGGGGGGCTACACCTTC. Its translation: CASSTRTGVGGYTF.

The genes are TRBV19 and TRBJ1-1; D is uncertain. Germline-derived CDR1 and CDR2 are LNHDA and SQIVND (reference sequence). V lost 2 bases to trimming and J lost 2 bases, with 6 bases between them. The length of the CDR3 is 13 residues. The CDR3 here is CASSITDNTEAFF. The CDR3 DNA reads TGTGCCAGTAGTATAACGGATAACACTGAAGCTTTCTTT.

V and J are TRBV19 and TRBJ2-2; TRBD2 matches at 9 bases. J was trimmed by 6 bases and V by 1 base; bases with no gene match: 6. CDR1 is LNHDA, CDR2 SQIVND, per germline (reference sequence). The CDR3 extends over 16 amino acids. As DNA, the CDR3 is TGTGCCAGTAGTATAGGTGGCGGGAGGGCCGCCGGGGAGCTGTTTTTT. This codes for CASSIGGGRAAGELFF.

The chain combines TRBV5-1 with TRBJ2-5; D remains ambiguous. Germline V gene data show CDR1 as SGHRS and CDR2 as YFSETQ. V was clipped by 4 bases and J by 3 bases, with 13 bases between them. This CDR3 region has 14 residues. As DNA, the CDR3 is TGCGCCAGCAGCAATTTTGGTGGAGAAGAGACCCAGTACTTC. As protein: CASSNFGGEETQYF.

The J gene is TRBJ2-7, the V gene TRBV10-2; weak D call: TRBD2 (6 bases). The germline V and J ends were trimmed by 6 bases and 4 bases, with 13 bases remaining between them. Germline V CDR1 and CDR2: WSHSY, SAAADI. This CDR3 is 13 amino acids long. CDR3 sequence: CASSLFGSYEQYF. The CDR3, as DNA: TGCGCCAGCAGCCTTTTCGGGAGTTACGAGCAGTACTTC.